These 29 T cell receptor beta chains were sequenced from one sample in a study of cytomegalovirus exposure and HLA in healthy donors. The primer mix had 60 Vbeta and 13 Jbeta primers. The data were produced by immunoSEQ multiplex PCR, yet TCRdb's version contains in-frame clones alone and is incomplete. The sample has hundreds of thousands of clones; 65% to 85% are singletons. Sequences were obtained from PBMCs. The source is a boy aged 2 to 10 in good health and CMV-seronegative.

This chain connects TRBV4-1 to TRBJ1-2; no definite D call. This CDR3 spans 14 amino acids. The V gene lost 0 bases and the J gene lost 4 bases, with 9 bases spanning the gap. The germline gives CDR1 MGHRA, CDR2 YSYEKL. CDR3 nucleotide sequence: TGCGCCAGCAGCCAAGACCCGTTTTCCTATGGCTACACCTTC. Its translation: CASSQDPFSYGYTF.

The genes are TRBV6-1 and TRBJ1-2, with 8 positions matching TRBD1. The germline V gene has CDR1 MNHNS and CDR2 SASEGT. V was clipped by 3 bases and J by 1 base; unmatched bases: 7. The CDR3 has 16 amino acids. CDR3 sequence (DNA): TGTGCCAGCAGTGATACCCAGGGGGCGGGTAACTATGGCTACACCTTC. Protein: CASSDTQGAGNYGYTF.

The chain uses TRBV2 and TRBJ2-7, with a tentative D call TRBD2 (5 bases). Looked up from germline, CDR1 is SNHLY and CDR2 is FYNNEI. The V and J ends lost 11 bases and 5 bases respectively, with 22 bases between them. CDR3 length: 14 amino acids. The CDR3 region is CAGPLDSLGNEQYF. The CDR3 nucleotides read TGTGCCGGACCTCTCGATTCTCTCGGGAACGAGCAGTACTTC.

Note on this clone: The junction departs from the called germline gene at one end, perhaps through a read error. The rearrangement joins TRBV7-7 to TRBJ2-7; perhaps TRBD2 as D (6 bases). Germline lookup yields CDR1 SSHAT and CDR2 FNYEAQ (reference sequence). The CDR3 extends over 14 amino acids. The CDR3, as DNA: TGTGCTAGCAGCCCTTCGGGGGTAGGCAACGAGCAGTACTTC. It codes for CASSPSGVGNEQYF.

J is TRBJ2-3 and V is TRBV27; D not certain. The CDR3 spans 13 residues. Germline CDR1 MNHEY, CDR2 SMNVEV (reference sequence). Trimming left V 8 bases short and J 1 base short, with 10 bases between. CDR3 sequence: CASANLGTDTQYF. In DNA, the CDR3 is TGTGCCAGCGCTAACCTGGGCACAGATACGCAGTATTTT.

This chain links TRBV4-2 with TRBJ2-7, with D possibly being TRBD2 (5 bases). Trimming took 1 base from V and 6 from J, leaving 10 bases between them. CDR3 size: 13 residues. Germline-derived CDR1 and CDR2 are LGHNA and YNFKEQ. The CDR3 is CASSQVLASEQYF. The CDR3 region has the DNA TGTGCCAGCAGCCAAGTGCTAGCTAGCGAGCAGTACTTC.

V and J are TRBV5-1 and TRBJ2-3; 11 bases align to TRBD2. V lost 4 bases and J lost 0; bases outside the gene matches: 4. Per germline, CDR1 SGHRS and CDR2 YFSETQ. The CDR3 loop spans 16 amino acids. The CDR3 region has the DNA TGCGCCAGCAGCCTTCGACTAGCGGGGAGCACAGATACGCAGTATTTT. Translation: CASSLRLAGSTDTQYF. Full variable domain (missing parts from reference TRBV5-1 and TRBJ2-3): KAGVTQTPRYLIKTRGQQVTLSCSPISGHRSVSWYQQTPGQGLQFLFEYFSETQRNKGNFPGRFSGRQFSNSRSEMNVSTLELGDSALYLCASSLRLAGSTDTQYFGPGTRLTVL.

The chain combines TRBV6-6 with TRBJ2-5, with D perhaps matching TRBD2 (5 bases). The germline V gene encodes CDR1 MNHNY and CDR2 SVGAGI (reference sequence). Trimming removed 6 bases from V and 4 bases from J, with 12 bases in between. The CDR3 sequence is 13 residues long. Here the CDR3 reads CASRETGTETQYF. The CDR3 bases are TGTGCCAGCAGGGAGACGGGAACAGAGACCCAGTACTTC.

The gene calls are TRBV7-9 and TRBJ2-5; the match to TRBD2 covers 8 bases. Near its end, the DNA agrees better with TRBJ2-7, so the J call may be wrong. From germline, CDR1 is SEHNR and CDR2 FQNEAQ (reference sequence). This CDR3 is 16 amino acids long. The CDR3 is CASSPPWREVSAEQYF. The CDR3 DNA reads TGTGCCAGCAGCCCGCCGTGGCGGGAGGTGTCTGCCGAGCAGTACTTC.

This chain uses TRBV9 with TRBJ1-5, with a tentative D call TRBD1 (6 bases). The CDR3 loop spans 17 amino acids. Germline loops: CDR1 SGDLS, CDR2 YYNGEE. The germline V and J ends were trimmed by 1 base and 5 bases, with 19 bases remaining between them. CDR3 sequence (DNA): TGTGCCAGCAGCGTACTAGGGGGACACGAGAAGGATCAGCCCCAGCATTTT. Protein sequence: CASSVLGGHEKDQPQHF. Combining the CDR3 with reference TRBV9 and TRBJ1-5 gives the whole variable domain DSGVTQTPKHLITATGQRVTLRCSPRSGDLSVYWYQQSLDQGLQFLIQYYNGEERAKGNILERFSAQQFPDLHSELNLSSLELGDSALYFCASSVLGGHEKDQPQHFGDGTRLSIL.

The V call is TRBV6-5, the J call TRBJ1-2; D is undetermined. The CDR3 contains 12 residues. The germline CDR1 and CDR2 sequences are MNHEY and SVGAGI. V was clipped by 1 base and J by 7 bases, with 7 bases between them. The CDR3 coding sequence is TGTGCCAGCAGTTACTACGGGGTTGGCTACACCTTC. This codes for CASSYYGVGYTF.

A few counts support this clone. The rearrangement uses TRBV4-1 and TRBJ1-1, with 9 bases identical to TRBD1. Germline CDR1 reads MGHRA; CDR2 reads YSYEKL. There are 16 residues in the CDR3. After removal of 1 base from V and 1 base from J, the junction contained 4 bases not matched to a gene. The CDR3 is CASSQGRDRANTEAFF. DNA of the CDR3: TGCGCCAGCAGCCAAGGCCGGGACAGGGCGAACACTGAAGCTTTCTTT.

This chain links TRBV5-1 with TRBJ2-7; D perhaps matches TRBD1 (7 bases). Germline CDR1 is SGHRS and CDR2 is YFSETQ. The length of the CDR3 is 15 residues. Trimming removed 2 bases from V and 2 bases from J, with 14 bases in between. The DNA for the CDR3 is TGCGCCAGCAGCTTATCCACAGGGGAGGCCTACGAGCAGTACTTC. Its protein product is CASSLSTGEAYEQYF.

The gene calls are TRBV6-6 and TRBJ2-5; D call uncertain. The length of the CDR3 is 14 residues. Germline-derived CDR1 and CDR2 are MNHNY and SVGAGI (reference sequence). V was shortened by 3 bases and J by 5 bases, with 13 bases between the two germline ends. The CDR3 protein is CASSYTELSETQYF. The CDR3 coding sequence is TGTGCCAGCAGTTATACGGAGCTGAGTGAGACCCAGTACTTC.

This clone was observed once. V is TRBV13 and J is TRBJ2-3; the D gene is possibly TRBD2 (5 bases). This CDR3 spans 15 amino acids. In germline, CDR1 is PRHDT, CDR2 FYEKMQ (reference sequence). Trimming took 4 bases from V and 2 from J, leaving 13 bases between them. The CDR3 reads CASSSDDYSTDTQYF. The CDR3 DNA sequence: TGTGCCAGCAGCTCGGACGACTACTCCACAGATACGCAGTATTTT.

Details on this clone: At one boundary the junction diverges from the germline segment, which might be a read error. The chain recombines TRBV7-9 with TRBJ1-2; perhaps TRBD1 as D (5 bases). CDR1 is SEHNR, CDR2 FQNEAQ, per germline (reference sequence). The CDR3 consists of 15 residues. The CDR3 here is CASSFRAGSNYGYIF. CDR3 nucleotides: TGTGCCAGCAGCTTTCGGGCAGGGTCGAACTATGGCTACATCTTC.

The CDR3 bases are TGTGCCAGCAGCTTAGATCGGGGACAGGGTAATTCACCCCTCCACTTT. As protein: CASSLDRGQGNSPLHF. This rearrangement joins TRBV11-2 to TRBJ1-6; 9 positions agree with TRBD1. After removal of 0 bases from V and 6 bases from J, the junction contained 3 bases not matched to a gene. The CDR3 runs to 16 residues. CDR1 is SGHAT and CDR2 is FQNNGV in the germline V gene.

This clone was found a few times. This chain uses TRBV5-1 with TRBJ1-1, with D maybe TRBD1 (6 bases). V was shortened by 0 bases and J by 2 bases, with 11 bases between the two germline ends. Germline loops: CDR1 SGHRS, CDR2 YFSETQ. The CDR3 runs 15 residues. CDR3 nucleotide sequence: TGCGCCAGCAGCTTGGACGGACAGTTAAACACTGAAGCTTTCTTT. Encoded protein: CASSLDGQLNTEAFF. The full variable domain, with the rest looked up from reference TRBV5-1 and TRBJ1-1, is KAGVTQTPRYLIKTRGQQVTLSCSPISGHRSVSWYQQTPGQGLQFLFEYFSETQRNKGNFPGRFSGRQFSNSRSEMNVSTLELGDSALYLCASSLDGQLNTEAFFGQGTRLTVV.

The CDR3 DNA sequence: TGCAGCGTTGAACAGGGGGGCAACTATGGCTACACCTTC. It yields the protein CSVEQGGNYGYTF. This chain links TRBV29-1 with TRBJ1-2; TRBD1 agrees at 7 bases. Germline loops: CDR1 SQVTM, CDR2 ANQGSEA. This CDR3 spans 13 amino acids. Germline trimming cut 2 bases from V and 2 bases from J; bases unmatched to any gene: 2.

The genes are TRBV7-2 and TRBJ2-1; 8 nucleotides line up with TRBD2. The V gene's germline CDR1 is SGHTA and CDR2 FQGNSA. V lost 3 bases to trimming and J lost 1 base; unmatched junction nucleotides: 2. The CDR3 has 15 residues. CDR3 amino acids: CASSFVAGSYNEQFF. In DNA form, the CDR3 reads TGTGCCAGCAGCTTCGTAGCGGGGTCCTACAATGAGCAGTTCTTC.

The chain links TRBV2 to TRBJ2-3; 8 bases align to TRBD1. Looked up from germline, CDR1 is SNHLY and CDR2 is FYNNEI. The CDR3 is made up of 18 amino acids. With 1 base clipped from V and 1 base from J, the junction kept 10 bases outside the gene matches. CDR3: CASSEVGATGVGTDTQYF. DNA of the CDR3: TGTGCCAGCAGTGAAGTCGGGGCGACAGGGGTAGGCACAGATACGCAGTATTTT.

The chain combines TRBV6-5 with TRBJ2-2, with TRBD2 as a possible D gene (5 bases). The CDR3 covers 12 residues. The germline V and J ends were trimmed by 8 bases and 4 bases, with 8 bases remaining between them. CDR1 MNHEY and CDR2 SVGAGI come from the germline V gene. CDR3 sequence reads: CASSGSTGELFF. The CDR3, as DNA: TGTGCCAGCTCGGGAAGCACCGGGGAGCTGTTTTTT.

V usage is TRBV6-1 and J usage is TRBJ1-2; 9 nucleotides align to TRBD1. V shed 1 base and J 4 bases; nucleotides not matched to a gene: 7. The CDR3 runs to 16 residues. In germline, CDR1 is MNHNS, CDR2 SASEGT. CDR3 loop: CASSEDWTGVGYGYTF. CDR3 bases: TGTGCCAGCAGTGAAGACTGGACAGGGGTGGGCTATGGCTACACCTTC.

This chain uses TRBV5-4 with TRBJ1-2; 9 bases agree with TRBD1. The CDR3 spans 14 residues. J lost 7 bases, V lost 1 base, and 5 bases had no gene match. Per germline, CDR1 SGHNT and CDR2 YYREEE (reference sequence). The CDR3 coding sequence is TGTGCCAGCAGCTTGTTGGGGACAGGGAGTGGCTACACCTTC. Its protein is CASSLLGTGSGYTF.

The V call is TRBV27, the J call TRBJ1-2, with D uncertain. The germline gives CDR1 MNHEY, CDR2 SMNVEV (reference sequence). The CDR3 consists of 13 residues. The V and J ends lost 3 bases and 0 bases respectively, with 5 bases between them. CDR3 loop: CASSFGANYGYTF. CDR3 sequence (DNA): TGTGCCAGCAGTTTCGGGGCTAACTATGGCTACACCTTC.

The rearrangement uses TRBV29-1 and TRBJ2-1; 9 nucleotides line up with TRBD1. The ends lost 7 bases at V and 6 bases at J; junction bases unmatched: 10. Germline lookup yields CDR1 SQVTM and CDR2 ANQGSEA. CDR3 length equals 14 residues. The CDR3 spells CSAPGTGRINEQFF. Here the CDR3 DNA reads TGCAGCGCCCCCGGGACAGGGAGGATCAATGAGCAGTTCTTC.

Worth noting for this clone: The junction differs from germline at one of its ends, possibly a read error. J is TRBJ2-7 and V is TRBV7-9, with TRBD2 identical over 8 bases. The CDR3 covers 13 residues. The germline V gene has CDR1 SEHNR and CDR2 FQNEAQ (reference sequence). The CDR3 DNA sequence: TGTTCCAGCAGTTCCGGGGGGGCCTACGAGCAGTACTTC. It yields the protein CSSSSGGAYEQYF.

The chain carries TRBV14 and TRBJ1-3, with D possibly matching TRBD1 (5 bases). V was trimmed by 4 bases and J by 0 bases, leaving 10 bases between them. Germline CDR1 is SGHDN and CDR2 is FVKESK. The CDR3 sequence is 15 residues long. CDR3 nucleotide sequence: TGTGCCAGCAGCCGTATAGGGGACTCTGGAAACACCATATATTTT. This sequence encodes CASSRIGDSGNTIYF.

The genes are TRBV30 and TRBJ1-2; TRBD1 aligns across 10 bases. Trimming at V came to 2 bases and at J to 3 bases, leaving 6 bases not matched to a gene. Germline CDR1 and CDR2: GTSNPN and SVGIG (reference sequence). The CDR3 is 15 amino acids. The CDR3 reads CAWSRPGQGDYGYTF. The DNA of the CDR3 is TGTGCCTGGAGTAGACCCGGACAGGGGGACTATGGCTACACCTTC.